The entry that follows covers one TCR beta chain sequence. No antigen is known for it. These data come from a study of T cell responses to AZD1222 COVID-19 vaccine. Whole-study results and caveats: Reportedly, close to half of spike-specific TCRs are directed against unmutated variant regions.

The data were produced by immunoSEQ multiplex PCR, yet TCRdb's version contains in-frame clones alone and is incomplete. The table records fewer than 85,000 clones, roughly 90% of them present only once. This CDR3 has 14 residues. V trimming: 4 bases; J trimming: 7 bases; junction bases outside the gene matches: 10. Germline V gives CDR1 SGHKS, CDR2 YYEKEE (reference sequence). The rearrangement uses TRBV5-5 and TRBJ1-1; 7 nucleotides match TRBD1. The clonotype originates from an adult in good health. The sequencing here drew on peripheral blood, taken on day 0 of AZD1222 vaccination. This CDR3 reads CASSPAGTVLEAFF. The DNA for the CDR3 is TGTGCCAGCAGCCCGGCCGGGACAGTACTTGAAGCTTTCTTT.